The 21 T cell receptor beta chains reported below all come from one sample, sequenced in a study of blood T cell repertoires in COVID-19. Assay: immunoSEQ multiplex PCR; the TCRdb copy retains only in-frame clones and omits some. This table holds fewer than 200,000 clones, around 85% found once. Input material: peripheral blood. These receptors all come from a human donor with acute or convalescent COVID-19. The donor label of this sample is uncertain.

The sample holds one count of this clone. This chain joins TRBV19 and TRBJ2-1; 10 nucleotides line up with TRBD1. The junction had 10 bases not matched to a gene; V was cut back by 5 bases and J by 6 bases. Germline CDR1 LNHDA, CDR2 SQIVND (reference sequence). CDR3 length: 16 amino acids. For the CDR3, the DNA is TGTGCCAGTAGTCCGAGACAGGGGGCGCCGGTCAATGAGCAGTTCTTC. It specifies CASSPRQGAPVNEQFF. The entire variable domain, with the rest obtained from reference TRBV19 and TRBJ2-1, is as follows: DGGITQSPKYLFRKEGQNVTLSCEQNLNHDAMYWYRQDPGQGLRLIYYSQIVNDFQKGDIAEGYSVSREKKESFPLTVTSAQKNPTAFYLCASSPRQGAPVNEQFFGPGTRLTVL.

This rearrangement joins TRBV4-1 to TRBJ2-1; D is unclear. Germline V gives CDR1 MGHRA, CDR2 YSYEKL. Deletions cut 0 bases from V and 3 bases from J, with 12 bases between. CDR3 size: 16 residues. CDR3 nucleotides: TGCGCCAGCAGCCAAGATCAAGTCAGGTTCTACAATGAGCAGTTCTTC. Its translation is CASSQDQVRFYNEQFF.

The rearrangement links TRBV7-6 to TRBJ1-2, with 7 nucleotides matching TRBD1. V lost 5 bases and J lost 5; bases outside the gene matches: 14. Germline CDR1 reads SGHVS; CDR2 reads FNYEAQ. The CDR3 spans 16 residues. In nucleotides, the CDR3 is TGTGCCAGCAGCCAAAACACTCGAACAGGGGCATATGGCTACACCTTC. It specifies CASSQNTRTGAYGYTF.

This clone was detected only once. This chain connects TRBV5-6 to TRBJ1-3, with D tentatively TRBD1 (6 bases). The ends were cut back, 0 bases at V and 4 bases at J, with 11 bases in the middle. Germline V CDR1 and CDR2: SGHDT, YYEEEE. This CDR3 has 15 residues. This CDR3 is CASSLAGRGGNTIYF. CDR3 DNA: TGTGCCAGCAGCTTGGCCGGCAGGGGAGGAAACACCATATATTTT.

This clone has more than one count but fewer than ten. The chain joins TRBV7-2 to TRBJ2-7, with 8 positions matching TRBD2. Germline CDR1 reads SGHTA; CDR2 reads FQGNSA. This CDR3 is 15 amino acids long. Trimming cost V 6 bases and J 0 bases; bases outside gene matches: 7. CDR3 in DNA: TGTGCCAGCAGTGGCGGGGGGACCCTCTCCTACGAGCAGTACTTC. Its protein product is CASSGGGTLSYEQYF.

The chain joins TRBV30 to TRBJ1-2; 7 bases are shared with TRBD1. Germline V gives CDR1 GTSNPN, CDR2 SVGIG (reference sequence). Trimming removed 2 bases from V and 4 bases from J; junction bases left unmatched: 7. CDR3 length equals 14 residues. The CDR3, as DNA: TGTGCCTGGAGTAAAATGGAGGGGGCCTATGGCTACACCTTC. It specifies CAWSKMEGAYGYTF.

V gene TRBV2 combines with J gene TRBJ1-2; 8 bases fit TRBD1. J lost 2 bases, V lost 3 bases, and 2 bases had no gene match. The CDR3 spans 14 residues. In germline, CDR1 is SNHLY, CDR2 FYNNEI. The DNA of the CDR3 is TGTGCCAGCAGTGAGCAGGGGGCGAACTATGGCTACACCTTC. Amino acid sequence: CASSEQGANYGYTF.

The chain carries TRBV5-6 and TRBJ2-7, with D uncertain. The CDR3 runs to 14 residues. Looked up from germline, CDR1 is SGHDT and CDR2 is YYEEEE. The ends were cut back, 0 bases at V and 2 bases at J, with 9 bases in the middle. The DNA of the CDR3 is TGTGCCAGCAGCTTGGCGTACAGTACCTACGAGCAGTACTTC. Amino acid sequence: CASSLAYSTYEQYF.

Here the CDR3 reads CASSQFAGGPLLDNEQFF. In nucleotides, the CDR3 is TGTGCCAGCTCACAATTTGCGGGGGGGCCCCTCTTGGACAATGAGCAGTTCTTC. The chain uses TRBV18 and TRBJ2-1, with 9 nucleotides matching TRBD2. J gave up 5 bases and V 4 bases, and 15 bases lay outside the gene matches. The CDR3 is made up of 18 amino acids. Germline values: CDR1 KGHSH, CDR2 LQKENI.

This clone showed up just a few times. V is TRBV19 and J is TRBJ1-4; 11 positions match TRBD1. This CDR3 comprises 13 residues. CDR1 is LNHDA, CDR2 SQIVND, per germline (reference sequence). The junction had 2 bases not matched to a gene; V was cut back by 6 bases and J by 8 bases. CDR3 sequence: CASRGQGGEKLFF. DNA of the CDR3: TGTGCCAGTAGGGGACAGGGGGGCGAAAAACTGTTTTTT.

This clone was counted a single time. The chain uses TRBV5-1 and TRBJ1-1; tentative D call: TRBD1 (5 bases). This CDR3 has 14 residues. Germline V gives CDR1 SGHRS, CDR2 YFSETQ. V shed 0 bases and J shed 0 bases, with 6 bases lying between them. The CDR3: CASSLARVNTEAFF. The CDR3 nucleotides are TGCGCCAGCAGCTTGGCCAGGGTGAACACTGAAGCTTTCTTT.

For the CDR3, the DNA is TGTGCCAGCTCAGCGGACAATACTGGAAACATTCAGTACTTC. It is translated as CASSADNTGNIQYF. The chain employs TRBV18 and TRBJ2-4; tentative D call: TRBD1 (5 bases). Germline CDR1 is KGHSH and CDR2 is LQKENI. The CDR3 runs to 14 residues. V was pared by 5 bases and J by 6 bases, with 14 bases between.

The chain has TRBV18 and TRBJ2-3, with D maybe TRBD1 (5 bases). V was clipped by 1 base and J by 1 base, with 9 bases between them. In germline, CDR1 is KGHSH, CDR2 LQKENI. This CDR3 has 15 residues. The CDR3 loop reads CASSPQGFGTDTQYF. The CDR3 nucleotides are TGTGCCAGCTCACCACAGGGGTTCGGCACAGATACGCAGTATTTT. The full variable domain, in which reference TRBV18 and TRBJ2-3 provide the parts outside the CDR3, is NAGVMQNPRHLVRRRGQEARLRCSPMKGHSHVYWYRQLPEEGLKFMVYLQKENIIDESGMPKERFSAEFPKEGPSILRIQQVVRGDSAAYFCASSPQGFGTDTQYFGPGTRLTVL.

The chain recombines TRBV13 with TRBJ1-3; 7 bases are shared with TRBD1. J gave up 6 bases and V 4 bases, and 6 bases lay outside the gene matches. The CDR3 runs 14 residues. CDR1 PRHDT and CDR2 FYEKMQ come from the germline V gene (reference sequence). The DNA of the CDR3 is TGTGCCAGCAGCTCGAGGGGGCCCGAAAACACCATATATTTT. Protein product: CASSSRGPENTIYF. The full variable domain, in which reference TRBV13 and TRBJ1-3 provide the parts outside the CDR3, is AAGVIQSPRHLIKEKRETATLKCYPIPRHDTVYWYQQGPGQDPQFLISFYEKMQSDKGSIPDRFSAQQFSDYHSELNMSSLELGDSALYFCASSSRGPENTIYFGEGSWLTVV.

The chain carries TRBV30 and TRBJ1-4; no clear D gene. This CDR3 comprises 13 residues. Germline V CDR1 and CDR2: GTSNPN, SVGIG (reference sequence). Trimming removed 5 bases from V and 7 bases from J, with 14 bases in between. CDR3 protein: CAWSRDPLEKLFF. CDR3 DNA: TGTGCCTGGTCTCGAGATCCCCTTGAAAAACTGTTTTTT.

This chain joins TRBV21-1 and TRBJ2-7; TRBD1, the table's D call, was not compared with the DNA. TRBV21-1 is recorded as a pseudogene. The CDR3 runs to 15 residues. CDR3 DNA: TGTGCCAGCAGCAAAGAGGACAGGGGCACCTACGAGCAGTACTTC. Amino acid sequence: CASSKEDRGTYEQYF.

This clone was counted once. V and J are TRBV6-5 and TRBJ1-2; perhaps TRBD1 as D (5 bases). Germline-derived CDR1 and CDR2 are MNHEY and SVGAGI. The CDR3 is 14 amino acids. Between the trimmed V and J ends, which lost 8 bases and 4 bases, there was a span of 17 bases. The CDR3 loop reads CASGPGGFSYGYTF. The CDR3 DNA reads TGTGCCAGCGGGCCCGGGGGTTTTAGCTATGGCTACACCTTC.

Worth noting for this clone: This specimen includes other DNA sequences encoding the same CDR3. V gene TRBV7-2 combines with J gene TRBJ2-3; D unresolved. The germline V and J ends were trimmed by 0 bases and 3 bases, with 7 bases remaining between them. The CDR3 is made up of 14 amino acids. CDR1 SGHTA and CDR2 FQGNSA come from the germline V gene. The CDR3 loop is CASSLARPTDTQYF. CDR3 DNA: TGTGCCAGCAGCTTAGCGCGTCCGACAGATACGCAGTATTTT.

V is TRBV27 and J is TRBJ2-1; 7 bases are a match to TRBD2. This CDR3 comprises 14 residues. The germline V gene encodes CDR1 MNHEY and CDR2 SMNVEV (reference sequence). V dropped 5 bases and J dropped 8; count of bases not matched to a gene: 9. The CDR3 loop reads CASSPRTSFYEQFF. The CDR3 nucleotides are TGTGCCAGCAGTCCACGGACTAGTTTCTATGAGCAGTTCTTC.

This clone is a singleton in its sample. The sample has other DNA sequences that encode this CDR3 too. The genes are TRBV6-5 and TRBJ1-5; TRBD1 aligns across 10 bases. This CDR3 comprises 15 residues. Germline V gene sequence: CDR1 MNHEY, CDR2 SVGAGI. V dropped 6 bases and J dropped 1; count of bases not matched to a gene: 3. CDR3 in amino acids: CASSPDRGSNQPQHF. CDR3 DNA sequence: TGTGCCAGCAGCCCGGACAGGGGGAGCAATCAGCCCCAGCATTTT.

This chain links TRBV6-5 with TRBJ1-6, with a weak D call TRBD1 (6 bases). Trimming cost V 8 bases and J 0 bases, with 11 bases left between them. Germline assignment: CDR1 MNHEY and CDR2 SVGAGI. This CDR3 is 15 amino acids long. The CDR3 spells CASLRGSSYNSPLHF. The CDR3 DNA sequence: TGTGCCAGCCTTAGGGGGAGCTCCTATAATTCACCCCTCCACTTT.